This TCR beta chain is drawn from a study of T cells in Graves' hyperthyroidism and ophthalmopathy (dated by TCRdb to the late 2010s). About the full investigation: Peripheral blood samples were taken at the time of initial diagnosis, prior to any treatment. To identify distinguishing TCR V-J signatures, a discovery cohort of about 100 patients was used, comprising some 45 with Graves' ophthalmopathy and 55 to 65 with stable Graves' hyperthyroidism. An independent validation cohort of around 19 hyperthyroidism patients and over 15 patients who later progressed to ophthalmopathy tested prospective prediction of ophthalmopathy. The approximately 100 discovery patients were divided at random into training and test sets in a 7:3 ratio. In several Graves' hyperthyroidism patients, the study also compared T-cell repertoires from thyroid tissue with T-cell repertoires from blood. Once sampling was done, hyperthyroidism patients were given methimazole at a starting dose of 30 mg daily, whereas ophthalmopathy patients were given high-dose intravenous methylprednisolone. The paper reports TCR Vbeta CDR3 sequencing of 135 peripheral blood samples: under 45 ophthalmopathy, 75 to 80 hyperthyroidism and around 17 progressor patients.

The CDR3 has 14 amino acids, counting the end cysteine and phenylalanine. The kept DNA is CDR3 alone, 42 bases in frame from the first base. V is cut by 3 bases and J by 3 bases, and the space between the germline ends is 9 bases. From the germline V gene, CDR1 is KGHSH and CDR2 is LQKENI. In the ophthalmopathy patients, disease was moderately to severely active, with a Clinical Activity Score of 3 or more, a NOSPECS grade of 4 or more, and a duration of less than 3 months. Exclusion was applied to patients with uncontrolled infections, other autoimmune diseases, pregnancy or lactation. Diagnoses were established on the basis of clinical symptoms, serum thyroxine and TRAb, thyroid ultrasound, and orbital computed tomography. PBMCs were isolated from 8 to 10 ml of fresh peripheral blood by Ficoll-Paque density gradient centrifugation. Total RNA was extracted using Trizol reagent, and RNA quality was assessed on an Agilent 2100 Bioanalyzer.

This clonotype has a count of ten or more. It has no known antigen specificity. The record has no base qualities; no much larger clone is one base away. The investigation overall reported the following: Ophthalmopathy was separated from stable hyperthyroidism by a 13 V-J signature model, with 85% to 90% sensitivity and approximately 84% specificity obtained in cross-validation and 80%/75% obtained in testing. Sample size was not statistically predetermined, and investigators were not blinded to group allocation. Blood samples also contained most of the expanded thyroid clonotypes (frequency above 0.001), which suggests that blood repertoires may reflect thyroid immune responses. In validation, the model predicted progression to ophthalmopathy a median of about 5.9 months before onset, with about 71% sensitivity and around 76% specificity.

TCR beta CDR3 regions were amplified from RNA transcripts. For the first round of RT-PCR on the TCR CDR3, the HTBI primer set was used together with the Qiagen OneStep RT-PCR kit. Libraries were constructed in a second round of multiplex PCR, after which size selection and purification were carried out. Libraries were sequenced paired-end with 100 bp reads on an Illumina HiSeq2000. Per the source publication's procedure: Raw data were processed with SOAPnuke, discarding reads with adapters, uncalled bases, mean Phred below 15, or no exact constant-primer or identifier match. High-quality paired reads were merged using COPE v1.2.5, and each unique nucleotide sequence was defined as a clonotype. MiTCR v1.1 was used to align the clonotypes against IMGT TRBV, TRBD and TRBJ reference segments. Only V-J combinations with frequency above 0.0001, covering 99% to 99.2% of repertoires, were analysed. The TCS score was defined as F50 (clonal expansion) divided by E x V (chaos), with BLOSUM62-based TCRdist calculated between CDR3 peptides within each V-J. Welch's t-statistics and random forest reduced roughly 540 V-J features to 13, which were used in a naive Bayes classifier (R e1071). TCRdb reanalyzed the raw reads on its own, using fastp at Q25 for trimming and MiXCR for clone calling, and kept in-frame beta chains. For every CDR3 protein sequence, its rows merge into one entry that carries the most common genes and DNA. TCRdb, not the authors, supplied the V and J calls. In all, the sample holds approximately 620,000 distinct CDR3 sequences, and 15% to 20% of those were seen once. More than 3% of the sample goes to the ten largest clones.

The source is a woman aged 40 to 49 with Graves' ophthalmopathy. Sequencing was carried out using blood. The V and J segments used are TRBV18 and TRBJ1-5; a confident D gene designation cannot be given. This receptor has the CDR3 CASSPMAVNQPQHF. The DNA sequence is given as TGTGCCAGCTCACCTATGGCAGTCAATCAGCCCCAGCATTTT. The full variable domain, completed from the reference TRBV18 and TRBJ1-5 proteins outside the CDR3, reads NAGVMQNPRHLVRRRGQEARLRCSPMKGHSHVYWYRQLPEEGLKFMVYLQKENIIDESGMPKERFSAEFPKEGPSILRIQQVVRGDSAAYFCASSPMAVNQPQHFGDGTRLSIL.